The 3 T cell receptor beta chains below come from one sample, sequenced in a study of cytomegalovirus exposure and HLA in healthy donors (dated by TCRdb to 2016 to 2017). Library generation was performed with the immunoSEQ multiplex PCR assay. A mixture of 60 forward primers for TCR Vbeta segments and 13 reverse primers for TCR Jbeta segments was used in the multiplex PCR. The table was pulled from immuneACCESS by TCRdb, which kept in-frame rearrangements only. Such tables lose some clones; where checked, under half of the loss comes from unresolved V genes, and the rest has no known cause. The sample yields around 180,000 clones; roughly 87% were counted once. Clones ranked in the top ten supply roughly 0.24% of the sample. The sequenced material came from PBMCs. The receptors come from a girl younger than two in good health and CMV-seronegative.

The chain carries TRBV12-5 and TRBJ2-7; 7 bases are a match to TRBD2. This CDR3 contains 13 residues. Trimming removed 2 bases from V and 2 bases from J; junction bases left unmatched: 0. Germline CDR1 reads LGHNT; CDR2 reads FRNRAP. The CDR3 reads CASGLSGTYEQYF. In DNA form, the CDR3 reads TGTGCTAGTGGTTTGAGCGGGACCTACGAGCAGTACTTC.

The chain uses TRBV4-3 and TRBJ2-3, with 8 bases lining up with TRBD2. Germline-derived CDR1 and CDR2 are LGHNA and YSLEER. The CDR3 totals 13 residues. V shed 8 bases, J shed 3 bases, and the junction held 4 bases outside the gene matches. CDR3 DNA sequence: TGCGCCAGCCGGGAGGGCCAAACAGATACGCAGTATTTT. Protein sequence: CASREGQTDTQYF.

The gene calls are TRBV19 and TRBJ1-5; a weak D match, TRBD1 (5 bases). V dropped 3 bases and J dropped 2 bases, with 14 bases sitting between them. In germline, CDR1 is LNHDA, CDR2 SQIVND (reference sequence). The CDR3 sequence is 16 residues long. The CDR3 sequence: CASSIGRRVGNQPQHF. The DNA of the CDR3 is TGTGCCAGTAGTATCGGGCGCAGGGTAGGCAATCAGCCCCAGCATTTT. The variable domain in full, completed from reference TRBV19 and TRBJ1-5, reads DGGITQSPKYLFRKEGQNVTLSCEQNLNHDAMYWYRQDPGQGLRLIYYSQIVNDFQKGDIAEGYSVSREKKESFPLTVTSAQKNPTAFYLCASSIGRRVGNQPQHFGDGTRLSIL.